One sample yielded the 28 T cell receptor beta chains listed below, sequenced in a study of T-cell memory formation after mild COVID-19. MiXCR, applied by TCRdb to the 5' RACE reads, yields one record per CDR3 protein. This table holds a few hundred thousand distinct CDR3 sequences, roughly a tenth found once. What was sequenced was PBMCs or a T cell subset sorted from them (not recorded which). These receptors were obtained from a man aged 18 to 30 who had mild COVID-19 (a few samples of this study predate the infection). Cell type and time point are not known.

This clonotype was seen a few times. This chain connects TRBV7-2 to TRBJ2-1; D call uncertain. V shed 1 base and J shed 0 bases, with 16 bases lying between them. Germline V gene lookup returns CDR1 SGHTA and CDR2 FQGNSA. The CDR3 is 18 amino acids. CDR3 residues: CASSLEANRLLSYNEQFF. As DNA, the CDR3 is TGTGCCAGCAGCTTAGAGGCTAATAGGCTTCTCTCCTACAATGAGCAGTTCTTC.

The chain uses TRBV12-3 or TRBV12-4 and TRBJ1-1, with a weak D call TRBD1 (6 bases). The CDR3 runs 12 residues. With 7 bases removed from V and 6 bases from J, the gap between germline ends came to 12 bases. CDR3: CASTREGAEAFF. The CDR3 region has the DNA TGTGCCAGCACCCGGGAGGGGGCTGAAGCTTTCTTT.

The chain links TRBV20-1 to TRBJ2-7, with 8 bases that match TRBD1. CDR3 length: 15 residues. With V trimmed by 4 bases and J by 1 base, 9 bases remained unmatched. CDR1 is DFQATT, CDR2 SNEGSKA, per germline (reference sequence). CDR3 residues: CSATVTGAMSYEQYF. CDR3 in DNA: TGCAGTGCTACAGTGACAGGGGCCATGTCCTACGAGCAGTACTTC.

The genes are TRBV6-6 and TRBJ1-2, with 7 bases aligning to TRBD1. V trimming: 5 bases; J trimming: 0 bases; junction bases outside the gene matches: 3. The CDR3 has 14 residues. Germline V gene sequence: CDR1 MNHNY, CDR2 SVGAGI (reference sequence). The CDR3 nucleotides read TGTGCCAGCAGTCGGGACAGTTCTAACTATGGCTACACCTTC. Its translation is CASSRDSSNYGYTF.

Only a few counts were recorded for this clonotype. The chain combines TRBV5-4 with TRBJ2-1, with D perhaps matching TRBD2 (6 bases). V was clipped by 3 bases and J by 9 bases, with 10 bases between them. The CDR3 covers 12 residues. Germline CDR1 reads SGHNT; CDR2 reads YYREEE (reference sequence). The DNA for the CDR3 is TGTGCCAGCAGCTGGGGACTTGGTGAGCAGTTCTTC. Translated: CASSWGLGEQFF.

The CDR3 is CASIPAPGAQTQYF. CDR3 coding DNA: TGTGCCAGCATCCCTGCTCCGGGGGCTCAGACCCAGTACTTC. The V and J genes are TRBV7-2 and TRBJ2-5, with D tentatively TRBD1 or TRBD2 (6 bases each). The CDR3 spans 14 residues. V was pared by 7 bases and J by 6 bases, with 18 bases between. CDR1 and CDR2 (germline): SGHTA, FQGNSA.

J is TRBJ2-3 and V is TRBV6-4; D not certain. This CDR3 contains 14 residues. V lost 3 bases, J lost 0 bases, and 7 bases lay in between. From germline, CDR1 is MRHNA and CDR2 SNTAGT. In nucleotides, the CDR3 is TGTGCCAGCAGTGAACAGCCTAGCACAGATACGCAGTATTTT. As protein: CASSEQPSTDTQYF.

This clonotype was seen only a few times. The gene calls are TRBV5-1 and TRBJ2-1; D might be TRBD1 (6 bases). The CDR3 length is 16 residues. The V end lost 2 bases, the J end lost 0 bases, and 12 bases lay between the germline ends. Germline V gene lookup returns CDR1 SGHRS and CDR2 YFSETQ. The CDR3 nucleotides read TGCGCCAGCAGCTTTTTGGGGGCGGACTCCTACAATGAGCAGTTCTTC. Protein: CASSFLGADSYNEQFF. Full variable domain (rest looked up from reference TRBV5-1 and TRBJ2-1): KAGVTQTPRYLIKTRGQQVTLSCSPISGHRSVSWYQQTPGQGLQFLFEYFSETQRNKGNFPGRFSGRQFSNSRSEMNVSTLELGDSALYLCASSFLGADSYNEQFFGPGTRLTVL.

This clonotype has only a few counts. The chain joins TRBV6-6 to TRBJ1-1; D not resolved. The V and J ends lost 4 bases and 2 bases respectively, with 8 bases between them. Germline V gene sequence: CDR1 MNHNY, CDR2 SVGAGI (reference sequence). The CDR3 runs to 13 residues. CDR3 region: CASSSPTNTEAFF. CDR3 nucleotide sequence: TGTGCCAGCAGTTCACCCACTAACACTGAAGCTTTCTTT.

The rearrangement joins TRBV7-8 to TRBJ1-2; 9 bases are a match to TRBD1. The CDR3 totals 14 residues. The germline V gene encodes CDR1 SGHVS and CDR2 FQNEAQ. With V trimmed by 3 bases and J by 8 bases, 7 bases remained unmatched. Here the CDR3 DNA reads TGTGCCAGCAGCTTGGGTCGGACAGGGGACGGCTACACCTTC. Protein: CASSLGRTGDGYTF.

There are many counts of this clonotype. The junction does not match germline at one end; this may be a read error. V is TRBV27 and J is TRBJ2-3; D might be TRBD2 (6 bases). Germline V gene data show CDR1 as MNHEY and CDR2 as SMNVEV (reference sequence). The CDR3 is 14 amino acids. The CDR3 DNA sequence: TGTGCCACCAGTAAGAGGGACTTCACAGATACGCAGTATTTT. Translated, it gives CATSKRDFTDTQYF.

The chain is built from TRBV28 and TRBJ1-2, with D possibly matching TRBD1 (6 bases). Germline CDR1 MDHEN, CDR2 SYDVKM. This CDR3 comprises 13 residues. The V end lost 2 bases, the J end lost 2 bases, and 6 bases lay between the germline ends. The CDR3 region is CASSLGTNYGYTF. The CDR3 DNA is TGTGCCAGCAGTTTAGGGACAAACTATGGCTACACCTTC.

The CDR3 loop is CASRAGATDTQYF. The CDR3 DNA sequence: TGTGCCAGCAGGGCGGGGGCCACAGATACGCAGTATTTT. This rearrangement joins TRBV7-2 to TRBJ2-3, with a possible D match to TRBD2 (7 bases). The ends were cut back, 6 bases at V and 2 bases at J, with 9 bases in the middle. This CDR3 is built from 13 residues. The germline V gene has CDR1 SGHTA and CDR2 FQGNSA. Together with reference TRBV7-2 and TRBJ2-3, the CDR3 gives the full variable domain: GAGVSQSPSNKVTEKGKDVELRCDPISGHTALYWYRQSLGQGLEFLIYFQGNSAPDKSGLPSDRFSAERTGGSVSTLTIQRTQQEDSAVYLCASRAGATDTQYFGPGTRLTVL.

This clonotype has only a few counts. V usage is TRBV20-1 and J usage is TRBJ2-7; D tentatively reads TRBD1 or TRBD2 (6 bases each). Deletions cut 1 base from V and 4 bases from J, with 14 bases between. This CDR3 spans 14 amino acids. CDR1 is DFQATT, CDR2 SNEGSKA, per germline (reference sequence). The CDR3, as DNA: TGCAGTGCTAGAGCCCAGGGGCGGGGATACGAGCAGTACTTC. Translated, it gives CSARAQGRGYEQYF.

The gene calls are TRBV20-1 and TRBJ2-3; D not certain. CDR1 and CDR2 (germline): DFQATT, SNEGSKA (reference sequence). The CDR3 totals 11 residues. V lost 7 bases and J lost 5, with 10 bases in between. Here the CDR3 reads CSVPLGDTQYF. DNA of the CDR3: TGCAGTGTCCCACTGGGAGATACGCAGTATTTT.

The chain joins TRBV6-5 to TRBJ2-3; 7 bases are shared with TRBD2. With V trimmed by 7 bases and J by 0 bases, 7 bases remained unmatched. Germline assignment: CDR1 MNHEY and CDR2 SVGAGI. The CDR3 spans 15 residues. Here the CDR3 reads CASNRAGPSTDTQYF. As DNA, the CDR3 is TGTGCCAGCAATAGAGCGGGGCCTAGCACAGATACGCAGTATTTT.

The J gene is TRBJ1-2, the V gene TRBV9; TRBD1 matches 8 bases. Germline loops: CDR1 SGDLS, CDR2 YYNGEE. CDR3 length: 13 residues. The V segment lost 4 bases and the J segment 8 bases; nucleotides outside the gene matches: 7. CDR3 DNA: TGTGCCAGCAGCCACCGGACAGGGAGCGGCTACACCTTC. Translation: CASSHRTGSGYTF.

CDR3 in DNA: TGTGCCAGCTCCGGCGACAGGGCCTACGAGCAGTACTTC. It translates to CASSGDRAYEQYF. This sequence joins TRBV18 and TRBJ2-7; 7 positions match TRBD1. The CDR3 has 13 amino acids. Germline V gene lookup returns CDR1 KGHSH and CDR2 LQKENI. J lost 2 bases, V lost 6 bases, and 4 bases had no gene match.

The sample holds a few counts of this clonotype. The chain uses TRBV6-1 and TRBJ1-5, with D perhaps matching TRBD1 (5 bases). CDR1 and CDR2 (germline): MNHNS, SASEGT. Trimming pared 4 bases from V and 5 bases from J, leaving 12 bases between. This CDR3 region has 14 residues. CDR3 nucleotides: TGTGCCAGCAGTGTCAGGGCGGGGGATCAGCCCCAGCATTTT. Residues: CASSVRAGDQPQHF.

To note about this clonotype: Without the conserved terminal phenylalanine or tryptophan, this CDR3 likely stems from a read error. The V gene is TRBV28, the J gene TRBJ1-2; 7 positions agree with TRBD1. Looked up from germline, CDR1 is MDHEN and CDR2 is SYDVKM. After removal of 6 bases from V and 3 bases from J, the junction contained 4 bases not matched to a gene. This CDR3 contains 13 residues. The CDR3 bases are TGTGCCAGCAGCTCCGGACAGGACTATGGCTACACCTTA. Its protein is CASSSGQDYGYTL.

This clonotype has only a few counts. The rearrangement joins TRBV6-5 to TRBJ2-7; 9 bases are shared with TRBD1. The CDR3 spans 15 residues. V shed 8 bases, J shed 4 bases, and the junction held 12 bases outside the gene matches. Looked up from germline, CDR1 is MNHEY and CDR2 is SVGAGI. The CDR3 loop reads CASAYSGTGPYEQYV. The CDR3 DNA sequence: TGTGCCAGCGCATACTCCGGGACAGGGCCTTACGAGCAGTACGTC.

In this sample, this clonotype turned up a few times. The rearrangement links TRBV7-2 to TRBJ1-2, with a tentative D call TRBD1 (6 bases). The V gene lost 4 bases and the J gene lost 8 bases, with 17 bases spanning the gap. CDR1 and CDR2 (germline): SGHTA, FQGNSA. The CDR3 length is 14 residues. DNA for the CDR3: TGTGCCAGCAGCTCGACAGGATTCTTAAGCGGCTACACCTTC. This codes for CASSSTGFLSGYTF.

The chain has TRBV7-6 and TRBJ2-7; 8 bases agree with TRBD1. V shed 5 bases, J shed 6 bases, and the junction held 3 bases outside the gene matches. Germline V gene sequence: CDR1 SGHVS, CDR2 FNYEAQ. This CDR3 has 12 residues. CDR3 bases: TGTGCCAGCAGCGGGACAGGATCCGAGCAGTACTTC. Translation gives CASSGTGSEQYF.

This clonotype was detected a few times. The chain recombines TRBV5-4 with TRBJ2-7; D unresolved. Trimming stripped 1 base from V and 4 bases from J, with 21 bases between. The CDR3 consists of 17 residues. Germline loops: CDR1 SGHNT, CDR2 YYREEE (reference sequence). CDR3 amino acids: CASSLSFPGLGLYEQYF. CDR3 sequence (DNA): TGTGCCAGCAGCTTGTCGTTCCCGGGTTTGGGGTTGTACGAGCAGTACTTC. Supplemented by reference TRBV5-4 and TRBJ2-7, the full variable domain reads ETGVTQSPTHLIKTRGQQVTLRCSSQSGHNTVSWYQQALGQGPQFIFQYYREEENGRGNFPPRFSGLQFPNYSSELNVNALELDDSALYLCASSLSFPGLGLYEQYFGPGTRLTVT.

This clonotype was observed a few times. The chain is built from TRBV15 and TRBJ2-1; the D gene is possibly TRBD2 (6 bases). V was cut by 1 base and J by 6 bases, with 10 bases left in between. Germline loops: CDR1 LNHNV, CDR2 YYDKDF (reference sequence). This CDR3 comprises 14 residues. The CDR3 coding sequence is TGTGCCACCAGCAGAGGGGGGGATAGCAATGAGCAGTTCTTC. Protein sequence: CATSRGGDSNEQFF.

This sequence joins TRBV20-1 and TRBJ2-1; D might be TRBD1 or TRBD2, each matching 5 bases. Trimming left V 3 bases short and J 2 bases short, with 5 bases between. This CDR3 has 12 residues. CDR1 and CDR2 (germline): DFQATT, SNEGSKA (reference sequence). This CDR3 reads CSARGAYNEQFF. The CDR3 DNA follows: TGCAGTGCTAGGGGGGCCTACAATGAGCAGTTCTTC.

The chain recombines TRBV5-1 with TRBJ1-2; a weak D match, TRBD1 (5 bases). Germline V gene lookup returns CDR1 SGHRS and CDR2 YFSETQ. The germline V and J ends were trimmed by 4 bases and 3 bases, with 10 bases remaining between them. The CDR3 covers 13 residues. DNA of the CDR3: TGCGCCAGCAGCACCGGACAAGACTATGGCTACACCTTC. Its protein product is CASSTGQDYGYTF.

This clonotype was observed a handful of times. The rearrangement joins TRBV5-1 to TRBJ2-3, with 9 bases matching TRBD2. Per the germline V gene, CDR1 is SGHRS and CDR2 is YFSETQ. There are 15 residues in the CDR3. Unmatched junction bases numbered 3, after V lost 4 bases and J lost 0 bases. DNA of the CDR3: TGCGCCAGCAGCACTAGCGGGCCAAGCACAGATACGCAGTATTTT. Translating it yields CASSTSGPSTDTQYF.